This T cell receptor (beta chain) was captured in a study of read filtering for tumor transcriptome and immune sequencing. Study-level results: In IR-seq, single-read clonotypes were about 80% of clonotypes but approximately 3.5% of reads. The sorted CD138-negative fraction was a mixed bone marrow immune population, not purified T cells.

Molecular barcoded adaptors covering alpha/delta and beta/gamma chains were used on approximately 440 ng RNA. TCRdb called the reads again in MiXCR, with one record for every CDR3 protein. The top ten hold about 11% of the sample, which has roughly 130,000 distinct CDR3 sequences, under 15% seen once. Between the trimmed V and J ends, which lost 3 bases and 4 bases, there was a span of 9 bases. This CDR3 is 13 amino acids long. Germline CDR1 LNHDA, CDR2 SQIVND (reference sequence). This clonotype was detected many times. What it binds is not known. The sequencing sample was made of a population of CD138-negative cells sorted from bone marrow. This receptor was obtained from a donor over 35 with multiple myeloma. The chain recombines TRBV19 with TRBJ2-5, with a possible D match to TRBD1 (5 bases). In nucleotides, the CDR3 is TGTGCCAGTAGTATGTCAGGGATAGAGACCCAGTACTTC. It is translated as CASSMSGIETQYF.